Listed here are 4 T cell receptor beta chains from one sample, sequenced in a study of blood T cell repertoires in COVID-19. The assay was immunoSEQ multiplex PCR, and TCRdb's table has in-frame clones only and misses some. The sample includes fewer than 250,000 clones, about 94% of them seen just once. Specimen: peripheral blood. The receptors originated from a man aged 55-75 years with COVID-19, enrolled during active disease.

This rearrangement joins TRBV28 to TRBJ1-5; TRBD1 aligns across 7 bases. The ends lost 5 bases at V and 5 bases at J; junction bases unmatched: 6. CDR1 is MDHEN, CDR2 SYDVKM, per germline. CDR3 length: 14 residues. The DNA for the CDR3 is TGTGCCAGCAGTCCCGGGACAGTCTATCAGCCCCAGCATTTT. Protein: CASSPGTVYQPQHF.

CDR3 nucleotides: TGTGCCAGCAGCGCGGACAGGGGAGCTAACTATGGCTACACCTTC. It is translated as CASSADRGANYGYTF. This chain joins TRBV9 and TRBJ1-2; TRBD1 agrees at 9 bases. V dropped 3 bases and J dropped 0; count of bases not matched to a gene: 3. CDR1 is SGDLS and CDR2 is YYNGEE in the germline V gene. There are 15 residues in the CDR3.

In DNA form, the CDR3 reads TGTGCCAGCGGGGGGGAAAGAGATACGCAGTATTTT. This sequence encodes CASGGERDTQYF. The gene calls are TRBV9 and TRBJ2-3; 7 bases agree with TRBD2. Losses at the gene ends were 7 bases for V and 5 bases for J; bases not matched to a gene: 4. This CDR3 contains 12 residues. Germline V gene lookup returns CDR1 SGDLS and CDR2 YYNGEE. Full variable domain (rest looked up from reference TRBV9 and TRBJ2-3): DSGVTQTPKHLITATGQRVTLRCSPRSGDLSVYWYQQSLDQGLQFLIQYYNGEERAKGNILERFSAQQFPDLHSELNLSSLELGDSALYFCASGGERDTQYFGPGTRLTVL.

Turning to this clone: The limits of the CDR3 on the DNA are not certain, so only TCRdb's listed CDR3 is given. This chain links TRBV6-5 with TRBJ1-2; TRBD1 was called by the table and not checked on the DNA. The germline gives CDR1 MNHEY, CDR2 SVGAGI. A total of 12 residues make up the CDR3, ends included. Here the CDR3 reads CASSSSTGIYTF.